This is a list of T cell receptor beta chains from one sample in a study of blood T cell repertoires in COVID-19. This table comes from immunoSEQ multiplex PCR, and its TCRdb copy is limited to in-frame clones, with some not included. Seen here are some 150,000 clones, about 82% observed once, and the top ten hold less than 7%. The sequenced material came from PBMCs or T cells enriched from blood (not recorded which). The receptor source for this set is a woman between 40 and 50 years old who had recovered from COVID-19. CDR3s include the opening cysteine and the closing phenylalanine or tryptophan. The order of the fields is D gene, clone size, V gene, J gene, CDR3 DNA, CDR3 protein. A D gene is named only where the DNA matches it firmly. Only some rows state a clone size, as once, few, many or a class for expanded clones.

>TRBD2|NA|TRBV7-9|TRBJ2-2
TGTGCCAGCAGCTACCGACTAGCGCAGAACACCGGGGAGCTGTTTTTT
CASSYRLAQNTGELFF
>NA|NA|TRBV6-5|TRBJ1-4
TGTGCCAGCAGTCCCGACACGTCCGAAAAACTGTTTTTT
CASSPDTSEKLFF
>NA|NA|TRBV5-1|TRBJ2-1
TGCGCCAGCAGCTGGCGAACCGACGTGGGACACTACAATGAGCAGTTCTTC
CASSWRTDVGHYNEQFF
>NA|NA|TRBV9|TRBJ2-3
TGTGCCAGCAGCTTCAGGATGGATACGCAGTATTTT
CASSFRMDTQYF
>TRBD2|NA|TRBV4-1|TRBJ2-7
TGCGCCAGCAGCCAACAGAGGGAGGGCCTGGAGCAGTACTTC
CASSQQREGLEQYF
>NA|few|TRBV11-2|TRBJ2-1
TGTGCCAGCAGCTTAGTTTCTACTGAGCAGTTCTTC
CASSLVSTEQFF
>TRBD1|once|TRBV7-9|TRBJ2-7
TGTGCCAGCAGACCCGAGGGGACAGGGCCCTACGAGCAGTACTTC
CASRPEGTGPYEQYF
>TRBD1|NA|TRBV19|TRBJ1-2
TGTGCCAGTAGTACCATTTCCGGGACAGGATATAACTATGGCTACACCTTC
CASSTISGTGYNYGYTF
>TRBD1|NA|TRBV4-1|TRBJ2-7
TGCGCCAGCAGCCACCTTGGGACAGGGAACTACGAGCAGTACTTC
CASSHLGTGNYEQYF
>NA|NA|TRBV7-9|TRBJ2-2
TGTGCCAGCACCGGACTGGGCACCGGGGAGCTGTTTTTT
CASTGLGTGELFF
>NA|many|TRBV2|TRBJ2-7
TGTGCCAGCAGTGGTGGGGCAGGGTACTACGAGCAGTACTTC
CASSGGAGYYEQYF
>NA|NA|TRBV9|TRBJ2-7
TGTGCCAGCAGCGGCGGGAAGTACGAGCAGTACTTC
CASSGGKYEQYF
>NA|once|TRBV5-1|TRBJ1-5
TGCGCCAGCAGCTTGGTGTCAGGGCAACCGCCCCAGCATTTT
CASSLVSGQPPQHF
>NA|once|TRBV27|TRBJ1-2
TGTGCCAGCAGCCCCTCTATGGGAGACTATGGCTACACCTTC
CASSPSMGDYGYTF
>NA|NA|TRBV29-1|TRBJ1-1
TGCAGCGTTCTAACGAACACTGAAGCTTTCTTT
CSVLTNTEAFF
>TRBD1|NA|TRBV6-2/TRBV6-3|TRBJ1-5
TGTGCCAGCAGTTTAACAGGGGGCTACCAGCCCCAGCATTTT
CASSLTGGYQPQHF
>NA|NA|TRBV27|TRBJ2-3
TGTGCCAGCAGTTTATACCTAGGACGCGGGGAGAGGCAGTATTTT
CASSLYLGRGERQYF
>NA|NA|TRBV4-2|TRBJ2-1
TGTGCCAGCAGCCAATCCGGGAGCTCCTACAATGAGCAGTTCTTC
CASSQSGSSYNEQFF
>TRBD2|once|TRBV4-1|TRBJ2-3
TGCGCCAGCAGCCAGTTAGCGGGGACAGATACGCAGTATTTT
CASSQLAGTDTQYF
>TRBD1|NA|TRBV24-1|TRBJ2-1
TGTGCCACCAGTGATCCCCGGGACAGGGGTGGTAATGAGCAGTTCTTC
CATSDPRDRGGNEQFF
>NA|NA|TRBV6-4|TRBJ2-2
TGTGCCAGCTCCCGGGAGCGAAACACCGGGGAGCTGTTTTTT
CASSRERNTGELFF
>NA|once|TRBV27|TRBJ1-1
TGTGCCAGCAGTTTATTGGCAGGCGCGAACACTGAAGCTTTCTTT
CASSLLAGANTEAFF
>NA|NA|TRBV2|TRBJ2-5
TGTGCCAGCAGTGCACAAATGCAAGAGACCCAGTACTTC
CASSAQMQETQYF
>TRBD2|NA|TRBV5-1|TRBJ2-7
TGCGCCAGCACCGCGAAGCGGGAGACGACCTACGAGCAGTACTTC
CASTAKRETTYEQYF
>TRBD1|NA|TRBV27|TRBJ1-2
TGTGCCAGCAGTCGGCACAAGTCATTGACCGGGACAGGGAATGACTATGGCTACACCTTC
CASSRHKSLTGTGNDYGYTF
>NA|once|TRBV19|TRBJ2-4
TGTGCCAGTAGTGGTCAGACCAAAAACATTCAGTACTTC
CASSGQTKNIQYF
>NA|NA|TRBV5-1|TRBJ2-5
TGCGCCAGCCCGAGGGGGAGCCCCGGGGCCCAGTACTTC
CASPRGSPGAQYF
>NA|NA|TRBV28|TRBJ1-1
TGTGCCAGCAGTTTATGGAGGGATCCGAACACTGAAGCTTTCTTT
CASSLWRDPNTEAFF
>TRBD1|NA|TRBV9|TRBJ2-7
TGTGCCAGCAGCACCTCCGGGACAGGGTCCAACGAGCAGTACTTC
CASSTSGTGSNEQYF
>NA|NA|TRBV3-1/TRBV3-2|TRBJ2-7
TGTGCCAGCAACCAAGTCCTCCAGATCATCGAGCAGTACTTC
CASNQVLQIIEQYF
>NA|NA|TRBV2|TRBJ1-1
TGTGCCAGCATGGATACAGGGAATGAAGCTTTCTTT
CASMDTGNEAFF
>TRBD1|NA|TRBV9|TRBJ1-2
TGTGCCAGCAGCACGGGACAGGAAGGCTATGGCTACACCTTC
CASSTGQEGYGYTF
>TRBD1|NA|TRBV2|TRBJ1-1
TGTGCCAGCAGTGTTCGACAGGGATCCCCTGAAGCTTTCTTT
CASSVRQGSPEAFF
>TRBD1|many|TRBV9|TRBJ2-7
TGTGCCAGCAGCGTGGACAGGGATGGCTCCTACGAGCAGTACTTC
CASSVDRDGSYEQYF
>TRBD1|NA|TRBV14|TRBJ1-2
TGTGCCAGCAGCCCGACAGGGGGTTATCATGGCTACACCTTC
CASSPTGGYHGYTF
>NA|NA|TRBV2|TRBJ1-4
TGTGCCAGCAGTGACTTCCGGGACTGGGAAAAACTGTTTTTT
CASSDFRDWEKLFF
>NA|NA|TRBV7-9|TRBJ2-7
TGTGCCAGCAGCCACCGTTATGTTGGGAGGGAGCAGTACTTC
CASSHRYVGREQYF
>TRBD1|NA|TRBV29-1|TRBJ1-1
TGCAGCGTCGACAGGGGGCTGAGCACTGAAGCTTTCTTT
CSVDRGLSTEAFF
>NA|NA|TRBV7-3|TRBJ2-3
TGTGCCAGCAGCTGGTCAGGAAGCACAGATACGCAGTATTTT
CASSWSGSTDTQYF
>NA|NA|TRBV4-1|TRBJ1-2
TGCGCCAGCAGCCCTCGAACAGGGTCTCATGGCTACACCTTC
CASSPRTGSHGYTF
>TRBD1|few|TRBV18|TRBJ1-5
TGTGCCAGCTCACCTGGGACAGGGTCACAGCCCCAGCATTTT
CASSPGTGSQPQHF
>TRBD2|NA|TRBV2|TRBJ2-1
TGTGCCAGCAGTGCAGTGACTAGCGGGGGGAATGAGCAGTTCTTC
CASSAVTSGGNEQFF
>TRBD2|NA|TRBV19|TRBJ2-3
TGTGCCAGTAGCATAAGTCCGGGACTAGCGGAGGACTCGCCCGATTTT
CASSISPGLAEDSPDF
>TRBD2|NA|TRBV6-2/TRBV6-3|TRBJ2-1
TGTGCCAGCAGTTACCCTCCGGGACTAGCGGGAGGAACCTCTAATAATGAGCAGTTCTTC
CASSYPPGLAGGTSNNEQFF
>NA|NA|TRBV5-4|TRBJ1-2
TGTGCCAGCAGCGAAGGGCGCGGGGGGGGCGCAGATGGCTACACCTTC
CASSEGRGGGADGYTF
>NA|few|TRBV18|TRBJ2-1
TGTGCCAGCTCACCACAGGGGAACAATGAGCAGTTCTTC
CASSPQGNNEQFF
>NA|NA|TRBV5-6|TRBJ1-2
TGTGCCAGCAGCCGTGGACAGAGAGTCTATGGCTACACCTTC
CASSRGQRVYGYTF
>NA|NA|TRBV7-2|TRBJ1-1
TGTGCCAGCAGCCCTCCGGGTGAAGCTTTCTTT
CASSPPGEAFF
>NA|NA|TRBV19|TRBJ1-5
TGTGCCAGTGAAAACAGGGCCGGGCAGCCCCAGCATTTT
CASENRAGQPQHF
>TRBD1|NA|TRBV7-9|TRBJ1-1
TGTGCCAGCAGCTTCCTTCAGGGGGCCAACGCTGAAGCTTTCTTT
CASSFLQGANAEAFF
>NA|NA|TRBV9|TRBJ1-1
TGTGCCAGCAGCCCCCAGGACATTCCCACTGAAGCTTTCTTT
CASSPQDIPTEAFF